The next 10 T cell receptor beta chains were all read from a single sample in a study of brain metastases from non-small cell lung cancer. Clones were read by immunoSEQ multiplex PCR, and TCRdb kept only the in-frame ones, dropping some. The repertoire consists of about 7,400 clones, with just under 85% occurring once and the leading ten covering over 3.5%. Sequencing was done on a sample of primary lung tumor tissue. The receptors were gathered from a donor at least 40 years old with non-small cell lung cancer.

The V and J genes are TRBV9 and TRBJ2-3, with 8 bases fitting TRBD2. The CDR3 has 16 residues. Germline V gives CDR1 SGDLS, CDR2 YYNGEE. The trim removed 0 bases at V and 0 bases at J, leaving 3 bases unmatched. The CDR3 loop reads CASSVDIAGSTDTQYF. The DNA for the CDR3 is TGTGCCAGCAGCGTAGATATAGCGGGGAGCACAGATACGCAGTATTTT.

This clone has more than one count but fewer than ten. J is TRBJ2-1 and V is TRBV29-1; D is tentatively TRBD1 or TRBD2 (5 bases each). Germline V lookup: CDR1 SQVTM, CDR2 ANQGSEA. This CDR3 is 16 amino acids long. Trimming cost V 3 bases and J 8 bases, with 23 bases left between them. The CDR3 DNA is TGCAGCGTTGACCAACCGGGGCTAACCTCGAGGGATGAGCAGTTCTTC. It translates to CSVDQPGLTSRDEQFF.

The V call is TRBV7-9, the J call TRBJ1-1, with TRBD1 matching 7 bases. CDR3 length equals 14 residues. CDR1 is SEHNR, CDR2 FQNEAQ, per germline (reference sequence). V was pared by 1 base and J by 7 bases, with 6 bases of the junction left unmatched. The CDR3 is CASSLDQGDSEAFF. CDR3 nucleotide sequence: TGTGCCAGCAGCTTAGACCAGGGGGACAGTGAAGCTTTCTTT.

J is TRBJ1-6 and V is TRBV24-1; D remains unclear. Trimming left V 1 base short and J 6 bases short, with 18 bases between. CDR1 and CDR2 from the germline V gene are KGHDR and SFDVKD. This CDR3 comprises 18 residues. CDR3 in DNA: TGTGCCACCAGTGATTTAAGGCTCCCCGCGCCTTCTAATTCACCCCTCCACTTT. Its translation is CATSDLRLPAPSNSPLHF.

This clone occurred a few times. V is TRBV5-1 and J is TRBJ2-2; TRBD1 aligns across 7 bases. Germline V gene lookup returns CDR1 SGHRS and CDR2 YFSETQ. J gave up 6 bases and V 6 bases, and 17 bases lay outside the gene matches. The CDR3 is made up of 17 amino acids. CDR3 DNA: TGCGCCAGCACCGATGTAGAGGGGGCTAGGTTATCCGGGGAGCTGTTTTTT. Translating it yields CASTDVEGARLSGELFF. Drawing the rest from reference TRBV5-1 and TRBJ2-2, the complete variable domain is KAGVTQTPRYLIKTRGQQVTLSCSPISGHRSVSWYQQTPGQGLQFLFEYFSETQRNKGNFPGRFSGRQFSNSRSEMNVSTLELGDSALYLCASTDVEGARLSGELFFGEGSRLTVL.

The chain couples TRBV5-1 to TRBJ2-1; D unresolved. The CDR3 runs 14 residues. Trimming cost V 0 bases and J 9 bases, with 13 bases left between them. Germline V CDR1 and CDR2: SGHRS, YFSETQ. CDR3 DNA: TGCGCCAGCAGCTTGGACGGCAGTTGGGGTGAGCAGTTCTTC. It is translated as CASSLDGSWGEQFF.

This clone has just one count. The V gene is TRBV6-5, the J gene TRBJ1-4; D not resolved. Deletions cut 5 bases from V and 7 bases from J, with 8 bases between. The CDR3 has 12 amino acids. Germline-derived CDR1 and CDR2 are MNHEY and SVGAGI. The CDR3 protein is CASSRKGEKLFF. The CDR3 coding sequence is TGTGCCAGCAGTCGTAAAGGTGAAAAACTGTTTTTT.

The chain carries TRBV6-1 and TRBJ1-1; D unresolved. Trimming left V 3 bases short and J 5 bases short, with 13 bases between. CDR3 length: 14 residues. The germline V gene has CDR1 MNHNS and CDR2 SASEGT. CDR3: CASSEDPRDTEAFF. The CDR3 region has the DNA TGTGCCAGCAGTGAGGACCCACGGGATACTGAAGCTTTCTTT.

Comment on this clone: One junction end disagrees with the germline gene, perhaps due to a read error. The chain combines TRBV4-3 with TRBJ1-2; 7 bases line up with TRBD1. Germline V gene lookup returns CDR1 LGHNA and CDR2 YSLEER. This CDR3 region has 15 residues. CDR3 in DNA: TGCGCCAGCAGCCAAGGGGTTTCGGGACAGAGGAGCCATGGTTTC. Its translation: CASSQGVSGQRSHGF.

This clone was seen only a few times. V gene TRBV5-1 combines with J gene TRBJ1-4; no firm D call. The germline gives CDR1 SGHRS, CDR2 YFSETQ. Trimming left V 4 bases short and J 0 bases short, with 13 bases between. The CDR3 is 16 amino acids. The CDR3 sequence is CASSPSPPPTNEKLFF. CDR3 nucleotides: TGCGCCAGCAGCCCTTCGCCCCCCCCAACTAATGAAAAACTGTTTTTT.